This TCR beta chain was recorded in a study of shared clonotypes between healthy human individuals. The donor cohort consisted entirely of Caucasian adults residing in Nashville, Tennessee. The length of the CDR3 is 12 residues. Germline-derived CDR1 and CDR2 are SQVTM and ANQGSEA. Trimming took 7 bases from V and 5 from J; bases not matched to a gene: 3. Only in-frame clones appear in the TCRdb table, and some are missing; sequencing was by immunoSEQ multiplex PCR. The sample shows about 2.4 million clones, around nine tenths of them seen only once. The clonotype was recovered from a man aged 18 to 30 in good health. V gene TRBV29-1 combines with J gene TRBJ1-5; 9 bases agree with TRBD1. The sequenced sample was naive CD4+ T cells sorted from blood. The subset is: CD45RA+ positively selected. CDR3 nucleotides: TGCAGCGCACAGGGGGCGGATCAGCCCCAGCATTTT. It specifies CSAQGADQPQHF.